The 30 T cell receptor beta chains below all came from one sample that was sequenced in a study of cytomegalovirus exposure and HLA in healthy donors. This table comes from immunoSEQ multiplex PCR, and its TCRdb copy is limited to in-frame clones, with some not included. This table has about 240,000 clones, around 87% appearing once. The sample comprised PBMCs. Receptors originate from a woman in her 30s in good health and CMV-seropositive.

The CDR3 protein is CASSTWTGNEKLFF. DNA for the CDR3: TGTGCCAGCAGTACCTGGACAGGGAATGAAAAACTGTTTTTT. The chain couples TRBV28 to TRBJ1-4; TRBD1 matches at 8 bases. Germline V gives CDR1 MDHEN, CDR2 SYDVKM. This CDR3 spans 14 amino acids. Germline trimming cut 5 bases from V and 5 bases from J; bases unmatched to any gene: 4.

This clone was observed once. The chain uses TRBV27 and TRBJ2-7, with TRBD2 as a possible D gene (6 bases). V was shortened by 2 bases and J by 6 bases, with 11 bases between the two germline ends. This CDR3 region has 13 residues. Looked up from germline, CDR1 is MNHEY and CDR2 is SMNVEV (reference sequence). The CDR3 here is CASSLALAREQYF. The CDR3, as DNA: TGTGCCAGCAGTTTAGCACTAGCTCGCGAGCAGTACTTC.

The chain joins TRBV7-9 to TRBJ2-1; D is possibly TRBD1 (6 bases). V was clipped by 5 bases and J by 6 bases, with 8 bases between them. CDR3 size: 12 residues. Per germline, CDR1 SEHNR and CDR2 FQNEAQ (reference sequence). CDR3 loop: CASSRQVNEQFF. CDR3 nucleotides: TGTGCCAGCAGCAGACAGGTCAATGAGCAGTTCTTC.

This clone was counted many times. The chain couples TRBV4-1 to TRBJ1-4, with a possible D match to TRBD1 (5 bases). This CDR3 contains 16 residues. Germline CDR1 and CDR2: MGHRA and YSYEKL. V lost 0 bases and J lost 5, with 13 bases in between. The CDR3 sequence is CASSQERQGRNEKLFF. The CDR3 bases are TGCGCCAGCAGCCAAGAGCGGCAGGGCAGAAATGAAAAACTGTTTTTT.

This chain joins TRBV4-1 and TRBJ2-2; TRBD2 agrees at 9 bases. The germline V gene has CDR1 MGHRA and CDR2 YSYEKL. Trimming cost V 4 bases and J 2 bases; bases outside gene matches: 5. CDR3 size: 16 residues. The CDR3 loop is CASSRGLAPNTGELFF. In DNA form, the CDR3 reads TGCGCCAGCAGCCGAGGACTAGCGCCTAACACCGGGGAGCTGTTTTTT.

The chain links TRBV2 to TRBJ2-5; D possibly corresponds to TRBD2 (6 bases). Germline values: CDR1 SNHLY, CDR2 FYNNEI. Trimming pared 7 bases from V and 4 bases from J, leaving 13 bases between. This CDR3 region has 13 residues. The CDR3 DNA is TGTGCCAGCATGGGGGGTGGCCGAGAGACCCAGTACTTC. It encodes CASMGGGRETQYF.

This clone was recorded a few times. The CDR3: CAWRGVAAGGYTF. Written as DNA, the CDR3 is TGTGCCTGGAGAGGGGTGGCGGCTGGGGGCTACACCTTC. The V call is TRBV30, the J call TRBJ1-2; TRBD1 is a possible D gene (5 bases). V was trimmed by 3 bases and J by 8 bases, leaving 16 bases between them. The CDR3 extends over 13 amino acids. Germline CDR1 reads GTSNPN; CDR2 reads SVGIG (reference sequence).

The J gene is TRBJ1-5, the V gene TRBV6-6; the D is unclear. V shed 4 bases and J shed 8 bases, with 18 bases lying between them. In germline, CDR1 is MNHNY, CDR2 SVGAGI (reference sequence). The CDR3 spans 15 residues. The CDR3 DNA sequence: TGTGCCAGCAGTTTACAGCCGGCTGGAATCGAGCCCCAGCATTTT. Amino acid sequence: CASSLQPAGIEPQHF.

The chain joins TRBV11-2 to TRBJ1-5; D is perhaps TRBD1 (6 bases). Germline CDR1 SGHAT, CDR2 FQNNGV. The V end lost 5 bases, the J end lost 0 bases, and 11 bases lay between the germline ends. The CDR3 has 15 amino acids. The CDR3 here is CASSQDSTSNQPQHF. CDR3 DNA sequence: TGTGCCAGCAGCCAGGACAGTACTAGCAATCAGCCCCAGCATTTT.

The CDR3 spells CASGPGEEKLFF. The CDR3 DNA follows: TGTGCTAGTGGTCCCGGAGAGGAAAAACTGTTTTTT. The chain uses TRBV12-5 and TRBJ1-4; D unclear. Trimming left V 5 bases short and J 8 bases short, with 9 bases between. Germline V gene lookup returns CDR1 LGHNT and CDR2 FRNRAP. This CDR3 has 12 residues.

The CDR3 nucleotides read TGTGCCAGCAGTGTTTGGGGGGGTAGCTCCTACGAGCAGTACTTC. Encoded protein: CASSVWGGSSYEQYF. This chain joins TRBV6-1 and TRBJ2-7; 7 nucleotides match TRBD2. CDR3 length: 15 residues. V lost 4 bases, J lost 0 bases, and 6 bases stayed unmatched. Germline CDR1 is MNHNS and CDR2 is SASEGT.

V is TRBV5-1 and J is TRBJ2-7; 14 positions agree with TRBD2. The length of the CDR3 is 16 residues. Germline trimming cut 4 bases from V and 4 bases from J; bases unmatched to any gene: 7. Looked up from germline, CDR1 is SGHRS and CDR2 is YFSETQ. The CDR3 sequence: CASSEGLAGGMYEQYF. CDR3 sequence (DNA): TGCGCCAGCAGCGAAGGACTAGCGGGAGGAATGTACGAGCAGTACTTC.

V and J are TRBV27 and TRBJ2-1; TRBD2 agrees at 7 bases. V lost 2 bases to trimming and J lost 7 bases; unmatched junction nucleotides: 11. Germline V CDR1 and CDR2: MNHEY, SMNVEV (reference sequence). The CDR3 is 16 amino acids. CDR3 nucleotide sequence: TGTGCCAGCAGTTTACGCGCTAGCGGTTCTGGGAATGAGCAGTTCTTC. It encodes CASSLRASGSGNEQFF.

CDR3 region: CASSYSGGRFGYTF. The CDR3 DNA reads TGTGCCAGCAGTTACTCCGGGGGGCGCTTTGGCTACACCTTC. The V call is TRBV6-5, the J call TRBJ1-2, with D maybe TRBD1 (6 bases). CDR1 MNHEY and CDR2 SVGAGI come from the germline V gene. The CDR3 has 14 residues. The V and J ends lost 0 bases and 7 bases respectively, with 12 bases between them.

The J gene is TRBJ2-7, the V gene TRBV5-6; weak D call: TRBD1 (6 bases). CDR1 and CDR2 from the germline V gene are SGHDT and YYEEEE. With 4 bases removed from V and 4 bases from J, the gap between germline ends came to 9 bases. This CDR3 has 12 amino acids. CDR3 sequence: CASSGQLYEQYF. The CDR3 DNA reads as TGTGCCAGCAGCGGACAGCTGTACGAGCAGTACTTC.

J is TRBJ2-3 and V is TRBV2; maybe TRBD1 (6 bases). CDR1 SNHLY and CDR2 FYNNEI come from the germline V gene. The germline V and J ends were trimmed by 8 bases and 2 bases, with 17 bases remaining between them. The CDR3 length is 15 residues. The CDR3 region is CASEGVEGTTDTQYF. The CDR3 region has the DNA TGTGCCAGCGAGGGGGTTGAGGGGACCACAGATACGCAGTATTTT.

This clone occurred once. CDR3 loop: CASSEDRDGTNEKLFF. DNA for the CDR3: TGTGCCAGCAGTGAGGACAGGGATGGAACTAATGAAAAACTGTTTTTT. The gene calls are TRBV6-1 and TRBJ1-4; the match to TRBD1 covers 8 bases. The CDR3 has 16 amino acids. Trimming took 3 bases from V and 1 from J; bases not matched to a gene: 4. Germline V gives CDR1 MNHNS, CDR2 SASEGT.

The chain links TRBV11-2 to TRBJ2-6; D gene ambiguous. The germline V gene encodes CDR1 SGHAT and CDR2 FQNNGV. The V gene lost 2 bases and the J gene lost 4 bases, with 15 bases spanning the gap. CDR3 length: 17 residues. DNA of the CDR3: TGTGCCAGCAGCTTACAACAGAAGAGTATGGGGGCCAACGTCCTGACTTTC. It translates to CASSLQQKSMGANVLTF.

The chain has TRBV30 and TRBJ2-1, with TRBD2 identical over 10 bases. J gave up 10 bases and V 3 bases, and 15 bases lay outside the gene matches. Germline V gives CDR1 GTSNPN, CDR2 SVGIG (reference sequence). The CDR3 spans 16 residues. The CDR3 loop is CAWSTGLAGAWEEQFF. CDR3 in DNA: TGTGCCTGGAGCACAGGGCTAGCGGGAGCTTGGGAAGAGCAGTTCTTC. The entire variable domain, with the rest obtained from reference TRBV30 and TRBJ2-1, is as follows: SQTIHQWPATLVQPVGSPLSLECTVEGTSNPNLYWYRQAAGRGLQLLFYSVGIGQISSEVPQNLSASRPQDRQFILSSKKLLLSDSGFYLCAWSTGLAGAWEEQFFGPGTRLTVL.

The chain uses TRBV7-9 and TRBJ2-3, with 10 nucleotides matching TRBD2. There are 14 residues in the CDR3. J gave up 3 bases and V 6 bases, and 3 bases lay outside the gene matches. CDR1 and CDR2 from the germline V gene are SEHNR and FQNEAQ (reference sequence). CDR3 residues: CASRQLAGTDTQYF. CDR3 in DNA: TGTGCCAGCAGACAACTAGCGGGGACAGATACGCAGTATTTT.

The chain recombines TRBV5-5 with TRBJ1-5; 10 bases align to TRBD1. Germline-derived CDR1 and CDR2 are SGHKS and YYEKEE (reference sequence). Trimming cost V 4 bases and J 4 bases; bases outside gene matches: 5. The CDR3 is 15 residues long. For the CDR3, the DNA is TGTGCCAGCAGCCCGAGACAGGGGGCGAATCAGCCCCAGCATTTT. This gives the protein CASSPRQGANQPQHF. Based on the CDR3 plus reference TRBV5-5 and TRBJ1-5, the full variable domain is DAGVTQSPTHLIKTRGQQVTLRCSPISGHKSVSWYQQVLGQGPQFIFQYYEKEERGRGNFPDRFSARQFPNYSSELNVNALLLGDSALYLCASSPRQGANQPQHFGDGTRLSIL.

The chain carries TRBV7-9 and TRBJ2-5; weak D call: TRBD1 (5 bases). This CDR3 has 13 amino acids. Trimming cost V 2 bases and J 5 bases, with 9 bases left between them. The germline V gene encodes CDR1 SEHNR and CDR2 FQNEAQ (reference sequence). This CDR3 is CASSLIAGETQYF. CDR3 coding DNA: TGTGCCAGCAGCTTAATAGCAGGGGAGACCCAGTACTTC.

The V gene is TRBV6-6, the J gene TRBJ1-3, with TRBD1 matching over 8 bases. J was trimmed by 4 bases and V by 6 bases; bases with no gene match: 8. The CDR3 runs to 15 residues. The germline V gene encodes CDR1 MNHNY and CDR2 SVGAGI (reference sequence). CDR3 coding DNA: TGTGCCAGCAGACCGTGGGACAGGTTCGGAAACACCATATATTTT. Residues: CASRPWDRFGNTIYF.

J is TRBJ2-2 and V is TRBV2, with TRBD1 matching 8 bases. CDR1 is SNHLY and CDR2 is FYNNEI in the germline V gene. This CDR3 spans 14 amino acids. The V and J ends lost 6 bases and 7 bases, in that order; junction bases with no gene match: 7. CDR3 sequence reads: CASRDRVIVGELFF. CDR3 coding DNA: TGTGCCAGCAGGGACAGGGTTATCGTCGGGGAGCTGTTTTTT.

The chain combines TRBV30 with TRBJ2-7; D is possibly TRBD1 (6 bases). The germline gives CDR1 GTSNPN, CDR2 SVGIG (reference sequence). The CDR3 covers 13 residues. Trimming removed 2 bases from V and 7 bases from J, with 15 bases in between. The CDR3 DNA reads TGTGCCTGGAGTACCCGACAGGCAGGGGAGCAGTACTTC. Protein product: CAWSTRQAGEQYF.

The chain recombines TRBV4-1 with TRBJ2-7; D perhaps matches TRBD2 (7 bases). CDR1 and CDR2 (germline): MGHRA, YSYEKL. V was clipped by 2 bases and J by 0 bases, with 17 bases between them. There are 17 residues in the CDR3. CDR3 in amino acids: CASSQKRGAAYSYEQYF. DNA of the CDR3: TGCGCCAGCAGCCAAAAACGGGGGGCGGCCTACTCCTACGAGCAGTACTTC.

The chain has TRBV2 and TRBJ1-4; possible D gene TRBD1, 5 bases. V was shortened by 8 bases and J by 5 bases, with 12 bases between the two germline ends. Germline V gives CDR1 SNHLY, CDR2 FYNNEI. CDR3 length equals 13 residues. The CDR3 sequence: CASQTVLNEKLFF. The CDR3 bases are TGTGCCAGCCAGACAGTACTGAATGAAAAACTGTTTTTT.

The chain joins TRBV15 to TRBJ2-5, with 8 bases fitting TRBD1. V was pared by 2 bases and J by 4 bases, with 6 bases of the junction left unmatched. Germline V gene sequence: CDR1 LNHNV, CDR2 YYDKDF (reference sequence). CDR3 length: 15 residues. CDR3 DNA sequence: TGTGCCACCAGCAGAACAACAGGGGGTGGAGAGACCCAGTACTTC. Amino acid sequence: CATSRTTGGGETQYF.

This chain joins TRBV5-4 and TRBJ2-7; D possibly corresponds to TRBD2 (8 bases). The V end was cut by 3 bases, the J end by 5 bases, with 15 bases between. Germline loops: CDR1 SGHNT, CDR2 YYREEE (reference sequence). CDR3 length: 14 amino acids. For the CDR3, the DNA is TGTGCCAGCAGCTCGGGAGGGGGCGACAACGAGCAGTACTTC. This codes for CASSSGGGDNEQYF.

As regards this clone: Germline and junction disagree at one end, which may indicate a read error. J is TRBJ2-7 and V is TRBV7-8; 8 positions match TRBD2. CDR1 and CDR2 from the germline V gene are SGHVS and FQNEAQ. The CDR3 totals 17 residues. The CDR3: CASSLALPSGSSSEQYF. For the CDR3, the DNA is TGTGCCAGCAGCTTAGCCCTCCCTAGCGGGTCATCCTCCGAGCAGTACTTC.